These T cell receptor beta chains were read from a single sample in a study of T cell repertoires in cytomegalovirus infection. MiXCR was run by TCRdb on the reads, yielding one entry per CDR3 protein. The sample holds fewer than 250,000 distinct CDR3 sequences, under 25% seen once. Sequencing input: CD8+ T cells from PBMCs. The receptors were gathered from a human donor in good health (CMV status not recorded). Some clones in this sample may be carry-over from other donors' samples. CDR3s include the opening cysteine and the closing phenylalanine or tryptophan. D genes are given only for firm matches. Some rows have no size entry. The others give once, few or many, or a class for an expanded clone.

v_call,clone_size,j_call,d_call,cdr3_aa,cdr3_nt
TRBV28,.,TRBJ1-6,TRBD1,CASSFVLGQGRDSPLHF,TGTGCCAGCAGTTTCGTTCTAGGACAGGGAAGGGATTCACCCCTCCACTTT
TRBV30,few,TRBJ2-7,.,CAWSWGLDEQYF,TGTGCCTGGAGTTGGGGTTTGGACGAGCAGTACTTC
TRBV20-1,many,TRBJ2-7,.,CSAVDTNSYEQYF,TGCAGTGCTGTGGACACAAACTCCTACGAGCAGTACTTC
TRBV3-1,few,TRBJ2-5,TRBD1,CASSPWDSRQETQYF,TGTGCCAGCAGCCCGTGGGACAGCCGCCAAGAGACCCAGTACTTC
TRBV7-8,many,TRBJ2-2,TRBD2,CASRRLAGGTGELFF,TGTGCCAGCAGGAGACTAGCGGGGGGCACCGGGGAGCTGTTTTTT
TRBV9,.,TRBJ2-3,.,CASSVSMADTQYF,TGTGCCAGCAGCGTAAGCATGGCAGATACGCAGTATTTT
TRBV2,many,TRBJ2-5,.,CASSTGSPETQYF,TGTGCCAGCAGTACCGGGTCTCCAGAGACCCAGTACTTC
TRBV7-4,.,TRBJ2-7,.,CASSPPGNPYEQYF,TGTGCCAGCAGCCCCCCGGGAAACCCCTACGAGCAGTACTTC
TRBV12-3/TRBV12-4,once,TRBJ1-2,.,CASSTFWGGGSGYGYTF,TGTGCCAGCAGTACCTTCTGGGGGGGGGGGTCGGGCTATGGCTACACCTTC
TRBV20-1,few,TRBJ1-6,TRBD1,CSARKGQLNSPLHF,TGCAGTGCTAGGAAGGGACAGTTAAATTCACCCCTCCACTTT
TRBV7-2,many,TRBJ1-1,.,CASSLVPLGHTEAFF,TGTGCCAGCAGCTTAGTTCCCCTAGGGCACACTGAAGCTTTCTTT
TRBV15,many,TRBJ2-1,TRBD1,CATSREREQGADEQFF,TGTGCCACCAGCAGAGAGAGGGAACAGGGGGCGGATGAGCAGTTCTTC
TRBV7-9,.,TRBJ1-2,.,CASSWGLAQINYGYTF,TGTGCCAGCAGCTGGGGACTGGCTCAGATTAACTATGGCTACACCTTC
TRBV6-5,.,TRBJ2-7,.,CASSYQEEQYF,TGTGCCAGCAGTTACCAGGAGGAGCAGTACTTC
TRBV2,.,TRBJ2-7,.,CASSVGDVGEQYF,TGTGCCAGCAGCGTGGGGGACGTCGGGGAGCAGTACTTC
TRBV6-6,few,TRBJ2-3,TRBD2,CASTGLEGYTDTQYF,TGTGCCAGCACCGGACTAGAAGGATACACAGATACGCAGTATTTT
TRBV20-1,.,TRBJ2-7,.,CSAPAGITYEQYF,TGCAGTGCCCCTGCGGGGATTACCTACGAGCAGTACTTC
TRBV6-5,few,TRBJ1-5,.,CASNPGYSNQPQHF,TGTGCCAGCAACCCAGGGTATAGCAATCAGCCCCAGCATTTT
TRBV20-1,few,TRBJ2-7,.,CSARVGEQYF,TGCAGTGCTAGAGTCGGCGAGCAGTACTTC
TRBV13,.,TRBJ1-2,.,CASSFLQGMEGYTF,TGTGCCAGCAGCTTCTTACAGGGCATGGAGGGCTACACCTTC
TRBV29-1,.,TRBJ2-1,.,CSVERRGGSYNEQFF,TGCAGCGTTGAAAGGAGGGGGGGATCCTACAATGAGCAGTTCTTC
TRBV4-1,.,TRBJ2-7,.,CASSSAMFHEQYF,TGCGCCAGCAGCTCAGCAATGTTCCACGAGCAGTACTTC
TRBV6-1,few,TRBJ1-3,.,CASRIGQYSGNTIYF,TGTGCCAGCAGGATAGGACAGTACTCTGGAAACACCATATATTTT
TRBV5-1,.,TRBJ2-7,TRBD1,CASSLGQGANEQYF,TGCGCCAGCAGCCTCGGACAGGGGGCGAACGAGCAGTACTTC
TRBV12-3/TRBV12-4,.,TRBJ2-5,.,CASSSGRRETQYF,TGTGCCAGCAGTTCAGGGCGGAGAGAGACCCAGTACTTC